These 14 T cell receptor beta chains were all obtained from the same sample, sequenced in a study of T-cell reconstitution after alpha-beta-depleted transplantation in children (dated by TCRdb to about 2016). Receptor libraries were prepared by PCR. The instrument given in TCRdb is Illumina HiSeq 2500. Molecular barcoding was employed in the preparation of TCR libraries, with unique molecular identifiers being used to normalize TCRbeta repertoire quantification. TCRdb itself trimmed the public reads at Q25 with fastp, ran MiXCR and retained productive beta chains. When rows share a CDR3 protein, they turn into one entry using the most common DNA and genes. Present in this sample are roughly 70,000 distinct CDR3 sequences, around 4.7% of which were seen just once. Of the sample, under 20% is held by the ten largest clones. The sample's treatment or condition label is to be understood as: allogeneic hematopoietic cell transplantation with graft depleted of TCRalphabeta T cells and CD19 B cells.

The sequences come from PBMCs, mostly from graft donor cells, collected 180 days after TCRalphabeta/CD19-depleted stem cell transplant. The source is a boy less than two years old who had a stem cell transplant for acute myeloid leukemia, so the T cells may come from the graft donor.

This clonotype was detected ten times or more. The chain employs TRBV7-9 and TRBJ2-2, with 8 positions matching TRBD2. V lost 5 bases to trimming and J lost 7 bases; unmatched junction nucleotides: 12. The CDR3 totals 16 residues. Germline V lookup: CDR1 SEHNR, CDR2 FQNEAQ (reference sequence). CDR3 sequence (DNA): TGTGCCAGCAGCCCGCCAGGGGTAGCGGGGATCGGGGAGCTGTTTTTT. Residues: CASSPPGVAGIGELFF.

The chain carries TRBV11-2 and TRBJ2-5; 8 nucleotides line up with TRBD1. The V and J ends lost 4 bases and 1 base, in that order; junction bases with no gene match: 8. The V gene's germline CDR1 is SGHAT and CDR2 FQNNGV. There are 16 residues in the CDR3. The chain's CDR3 is CASSYGRQGTQETQYF. CDR3 DNA sequence: TGTGCCAGCAGCTATGGGCGACAGGGGACCCAAGAGACCCAGTACTTC.

This clonotype has at least ten counts. This sequence joins TRBV19 and TRBJ1-5; D may be TRBD1 (5 bases). Looked up from germline, CDR1 is LNHDA and CDR2 is SQIVND (reference sequence). There are 13 residues in the CDR3. Between the trimmed V and J ends, which lost 5 bases and 1 base, there was a span of 6 bases. The CDR3, as DNA: TGTGCCAGTAGTGGGGGAAGCAATCAGCCCCAGCATTTT. The encoded protein is CASSGGSNQPQHF.

This clonotype was seen ten or more times. V is TRBV7-2 and J is TRBJ2-6; tentative D call: TRBD2 (5 bases). CDR1 and CDR2 (germline): SGHTA, FQGNSA. The V end lost 1 base, the J end lost 1 base, and 8 bases lay between the germline ends. The CDR3 totals 16 residues. The CDR3 reads CASSLGGWSGANVLTF. The CDR3 coding sequence is TGTGCCAGCAGCTTAGGCGGGTGGTCTGGGGCCAACGTCCTGACTTTC.

This clonotype was picked up many times. This chain links TRBV3-1 with TRBJ2-3, with 7 bases lining up with TRBD2. The germline gives CDR1 LGHDT, CDR2 YNNKEL (reference sequence). Trimming at V came to 4 bases and at J to 4 bases, leaving 8 bases not matched to a gene. This CDR3 spans 15 amino acids. The CDR3 DNA is TGTGCCAGCAGCCCATTGGGGGGGAGAGCAGATACGCAGTATTTT. This gives the protein CASSPLGGRADTQYF.

This clonotype was observed at least ten times. The V and J genes are TRBV7-8 and TRBJ1-2; a weak D match, TRBD1 (5 bases). The CDR3 extends over 18 amino acids. CDR1 SGHVS and CDR2 FQNEAQ come from the germline V gene. The V gene lost 2 bases and the J gene lost 4 bases, with 23 bases spanning the gap. DNA for the CDR3: TGTGCCAGCAGCTTATTAGAACAGGCGTTCCTCCCGCTCTATGGCTACACCTTC. Translated, it gives CASSLLEQAFLPLYGYTF.

This rearrangement joins TRBV12-3 or TRBV12-4 to TRBJ2-7, with TRBD1 matching over 8 bases. V shed 4 bases, J shed 3 bases, and the junction held 5 bases outside the gene matches. The CDR3 loop spans 14 amino acids. The CDR3 reads CASSWGQDLYEQYF. Written as DNA, the CDR3 is TGTGCCAGCAGTTGGGGACAGGACCTCTACGAGCAGTACTTC.

This clonotype was recorded many times. This rearrangement joins TRBV12-5 to TRBJ2-5; TRBD1 is a possible D gene (6 bases). Germline V lookup: CDR1 LGHNT, CDR2 FRNRAP. The CDR3 is 17 residues long. Between the trimmed V and J ends, which lost 0 bases and 4 bases, there was a span of 18 bases. The CDR3 protein is CASGLVPGASLGETQYF. CDR3 bases: TGTGCTAGTGGTTTGGTACCAGGGGCTTCCCTGGGAGAGACCCAGTACTTC.

This clonotype was picked up many times. The chain has TRBV4-3 and TRBJ2-7; 12 bases match TRBD1. J lost 4 bases, V lost 1 base, and 2 bases had no gene match. CDR1 LGHNA and CDR2 YSLEER come from the germline V gene. The CDR3 has 15 amino acids. CDR3 residues: CASSQGDRGPYEQYF. CDR3 DNA: TGCGCCAGCAGCCAAGGGGACAGGGGGCCGTACGAGCAGTACTTC.

There are many counts of this clonotype. The CDR3 bases are TGTGCCAGCAATCCGGGACACCGCCGCCAGCCCCAGCATTTT. This encodes CASNPGHRRQPQHF. The chain couples TRBV28 to TRBJ1-5; maybe TRBD1 (6 bases). CDR1 is MDHEN and CDR2 is SYDVKM in the germline V gene. The CDR3 extends over 14 amino acids. V was pared by 7 bases and J by 7 bases, with 17 bases between.

This clonotype was seen many times. CDR3 nucleotide sequence: TGCGCCAGCAGCTTGGACAGGGATTCCTACGAGCAGTACTTC. The encoded protein is CASSLDRDSYEQYF. The rearrangement links TRBV5-1 to TRBJ2-7; maybe TRBD1 (6 bases). Germline CDR1 SGHRS, CDR2 YFSETQ. Trimming shortened V by 0 bases and J by 1 base, and 8 bases separated the two germline ends. This CDR3 has 14 amino acids.

This chain joins TRBV10-3 and TRBJ2-1; 8 bases agree with TRBD2. This CDR3 is 20 amino acids long. V trimming: 6 bases; J trimming: 4 bases; junction bases outside the gene matches: 23. Germline CDR1 reads ENHRY; CDR2 reads SYGVKD. The CDR3 sequence is CAISPGPGLAPSFGYNEQFF. Here the CDR3 DNA reads TGTGCCATCAGCCCTGGGCCAGGACTAGCCCCTAGCTTCGGGTACAATGAGCAGTTCTTC.

This clonotype was found many times. The chain combines TRBV11-3 with TRBJ2-7; 13 bases match TRBD2. The junction had 4 bases not matched to a gene; V was cut back by 5 bases and J by 6 bases. CDR3 length: 14 residues. CDR1 and CDR2 (germline): SGHNT, YENEEA. CDR3 nucleotides: TGTGCCAGCAGCATGACTAGCGGGGGGATCGAGCAGTACTTC. It translates to CASSMTSGGIEQYF.

This clonotype was recorded at least ten times. The gene calls are TRBV7-9 and TRBJ2-5, with D hard to call. The CDR3 spans 11 residues. CDR1 is SEHNR, CDR2 FQNEAQ, per germline (reference sequence). Between the trimmed V and J ends, which lost 6 bases and 1 base, there was a span of 3 bases. The CDR3 loop reads CASRIQETQYF. CDR3 nucleotide sequence: TGTGCCAGCAGGATCCAAGAGACCCAGTACTTC.